Presented here are 27 T cell receptor beta chains from one specimen sequenced in a study of cytomegalovirus exposure and HLA in healthy donors. Vbeta (60) and Jbeta (13) primers were used in the PCR. TCRdb keeps only in-frame clones here, not all; method: immunoSEQ multiplex PCR. The sample yields around 120,000 clones, of which the top ten take up around 3.6%. The sample comprised PBMCs. The receptors were gathered from a man in his late teens or twenties in good health and CMV-seronegative.

This chain links TRBV5-1 with TRBJ2-2; weak D call: TRBD1 (6 bases). Germline V gene data show CDR1 as SGHRS and CDR2 as YFSETQ. V dropped 2 bases and J dropped 5 bases, with 13 bases sitting between them. This CDR3 has 15 amino acids. This chain's CDR3 is CASSLFTGITGELFF. Written as DNA, the CDR3 is TGCGCCAGCAGCTTATTTACAGGGATTACCGGGGAGCTGTTTTTT.

The CDR3 DNA reads TGTGCCAGCAGCTTAGGGGATCCTATTGAGGGACTGTTTTTT. Translating gives CASSLGDPIEGLFF. The gene calls are TRBV7-2 and TRBJ1-4; D gene unclear. The CDR3 loop spans 14 amino acids. Trimming took 1 base from V and 13 from J, leaving 16 bases between them. From germline, CDR1 is SGHTA and CDR2 FQGNSA.

This chain uses TRBV6-5 with TRBJ1-6; no clear D. Germline V lookup: CDR1 MNHEY, CDR2 SVGAGI. The length of the CDR3 is 15 residues. V lost 5 bases and J 6 bases, leaving 14 bases between the germline ends. The CDR3 DNA follows: TGTGCCAGCAGTCGGGGAACCGGATCTAATTCACCCCTCCACTTT. This translates into CASSRGTGSNSPLHF.

This rearrangement joins TRBV6-1 to TRBJ1-1; no clear D gene. This CDR3 comprises 14 residues. Trimming took off 3 bases at V and 0 bases at J, with 8 bases between the two ends. CDR1 and CDR2 from the germline V gene are MNHNS and SASEGT. The DNA of the CDR3 is TGTGCCAGCAGTGAGGTCAGTCTGAACACTGAAGCTTTCTTT. It encodes CASSEVSLNTEAFF.

J is TRBJ1-2 and V is TRBV30; the D gene is possibly TRBD1 (6 bases). The CDR3 sequence is 13 residues long. Germline-derived CDR1 and CDR2 are GTSNPN and SVGIG (reference sequence). The CDR3 nucleotides are TGTGCGTTTCTCACGACAGGCAACTATGGCTACACCTTC. Amino acid sequence: CAFLTTGNYGYTF.

This rearrangement joins TRBV15 to TRBJ2-2; TRBD1 matches at 7 bases. This CDR3 is built from 15 residues. V shed 5 bases and J 1 base; nucleotides not matched to a gene: 4. Per germline, CDR1 LNHNV and CDR2 YYDKDF (reference sequence). CDR3 sequence reads: CATSEAGGNTGELFF. The CDR3 DNA is TGTGCCACCAGCGAGGCAGGGGGGAACACCGGGGAGCTGTTTTTT.

The J gene is TRBJ1-3, the V gene TRBV6-1; D gene unclear. This CDR3 is 14 amino acids long. Trimming stripped 6 bases from V and 0 bases from J, with 9 bases between. CDR1 is MNHNS, CDR2 SASEGT, per germline. The CDR3 nucleotides are TGTGCCAGCAGGGAGGGTAGCTCTGGAAACACCATATATTTT. Its protein product is CASREGSSGNTIYF.

The chain uses TRBV6-5 and TRBJ1-1; 8 bases map to TRBD1. This CDR3 spans 13 amino acids. The V and J ends lost 8 bases and 1 base, in that order; junction bases with no gene match: 3. Per germline, CDR1 MNHEY and CDR2 SVGAGI. The CDR3 DNA sequence: TGTGCCAGCGGCGGGACAGGGAACACTGAAGCTTTCTTT. This encodes CASGGTGNTEAFF.

This sequence joins TRBV4-1 and TRBJ1-1; TRBD1 might be the D (6 bases). Between the trimmed V and J ends, which lost 0 bases and 1 base, there was a span of 18 bases. This CDR3 is built from 18 residues. The germline V gene encodes CDR1 MGHRA and CDR2 YSYEKL. CDR3 residues: CASSQDRGQSRGNTEAFF. As DNA, the CDR3 is TGCGCCAGCAGCCAAGATCGAGGACAGAGTAGGGGGAACACTGAAGCTTTCTTT.

DNA of the CDR3: TGTGCCAGCAGTCAAAATCATGAAGCTTTCTTT. Amino acid sequence: CASSQNHEAFF. The V call is TRBV27, the J call TRBJ1-1; D gene uncertain. CDR3 length: 11 amino acids. Germline V lookup: CDR1 MNHEY, CDR2 SMNVEV (reference sequence). V lost 5 bases, J lost 7 bases, and 8 bases lay in between.

The CDR3 bases are TGTGCCAGCAGCGGACAGGGGGAGGCCGTTGGCTACACCTTC. Translated, it gives CASSGQGEAVGYTF. J is TRBJ1-2 and V is TRBV9, with 9 bases identical to TRBD1. CDR3 length: 14 amino acids. Germline values: CDR1 SGDLS, CDR2 YYNGEE. The V and J ends lost 3 bases and 7 bases, in that order; junction bases with no gene match: 7.

This rearrangement joins TRBV9 to TRBJ2-1, with D tentatively TRBD1 (5 bases). V lost 0 bases, J lost 2 bases, and 9 bases lay in between. Germline-derived CDR1 and CDR2 are SGDLS and YYNGEE. The CDR3 runs 15 residues. CDR3 DNA: TGTGCCAGCAGCGTAGTAGGGGTTCCCTACAATGAGCAGTTCTTC. As protein: CASSVVGVPYNEQFF.

This chain links TRBV11-3 with TRBJ2-6; 7 bases fit TRBD2. The CDR3 sequence is 16 residues long. V was clipped by 5 bases and J by 4 bases; unmatched bases: 8. The germline CDR1 and CDR2 sequences are SGHNT and YENEEA. CDR3 in DNA: TGTGCCAGCAGCCCAGGTCGGGGGGACGGGGCCAACGTCCTGACTTTC. Translating it yields CASSPGRGDGANVLTF.

V is TRBV10-3 and J is TRBJ2-3; TRBD1 is a possible D gene (5 bases). This CDR3 has 12 amino acids. The ends were cut back, 10 bases at V and 3 bases at J, with 11 bases in the middle. Germline-derived CDR1 and CDR2 are ENHRY and SYGVKD. CDR3 sequence reads: CATGHQTDTQYF. CDR3 coding DNA: TGTGCCACAGGGCATCAGACAGATACGCAGTATTTT.

The genes are TRBV6-5 and TRBJ2-5; possible D gene TRBD2, 5 bases. The CDR3 runs 14 residues. Germline V lookup: CDR1 MNHEY, CDR2 SVGAGI. V gave up 0 bases and J gave up 3 bases, with 8 bases separating them. Here the CDR3 reads CASSYSTGKETQYF. CDR3 nucleotide sequence: TGTGCCAGCAGTTACTCGACGGGAAAAGAGACCCAGTACTTC.

The V and J genes are TRBV6-5 and TRBJ1-2, with D possibly TRBD1 on 6 matching bases. The CDR3 sequence is 12 residues long. V lost 7 bases and J lost 8, with 14 bases in between. In germline, CDR1 is MNHEY, CDR2 SVGAGI. Here the CDR3 DNA reads TGTGCCAGCAAGGGGGGGCGGCCGGGCTACACCTTC. It translates to CASKGGRPGYTF.

The rearrangement links TRBV2 to TRBJ2-7, with D uncertain. CDR3 length equals 12 residues. V lost 0 bases and J 7 bases, leaving 7 bases between the germline ends. The germline CDR1 and CDR2 sequences are SNHLY and FYNNEI. CDR3 DNA: TGTGCCAGCAGTGAAGCTCGACAAGAGCAGTACTTC. Protein sequence: CASSEARQEQYF. The whole variable domain, filled in from reference TRBV2 and TRBJ2-7, reads EPEVTQTPSHQVTQMGQEVILRCVPISNHLYFYWYRQILGQKVEFLVSFYNNEISEKSEIFDDQFSVERPDGSNFTLKIRSTKLEDSAMYFCASSEARQEQYFGPGTRLTVT.

The V and J genes are TRBV5-6 and TRBJ2-7; a possible D gene is TRBD1 (6 bases). V was shortened by 0 bases and J by 8 bases, with 12 bases between the two germline ends. The CDR3 consists of 13 residues. Germline loops: CDR1 SGHDT, CDR2 YYEEEE. CDR3 DNA sequence: TGTGCCAGCAGCTTGGAGGGGGAAACGAAGCAGTACTTC. It yields the protein CASSLEGETKQYF. Looking up the rest from reference TRBV5-6 and TRBJ2-7 gives the full variable domain: DAGVTQSPTHLIKTRGQQVTLRCSPKSGHDTVSWYQQALGQGPQFIFQYYEEEERQRGNFPDRFSGHQFPNYSSELNVNALLLGDSALYLCASSLEGETKQYFGPGTRLTVT.

V and J are TRBV4-1 and TRBJ1-5, with D possibly TRBD1 on 5 matching bases. CDR1 is MGHRA, CDR2 YSYEKL, per germline. This CDR3 spans 19 amino acids. The V gene lost 2 bases and the J gene lost 0 bases, with 20 bases spanning the gap. The CDR3 sequence is CASSQSGRGLIYSNQPQHF. In nucleotides, the CDR3 is TGCGCCAGCAGCCAAAGTGGGCGGGGACTGATCTATAGCAATCAGCCCCAGCATTTT.

The chain carries TRBV5-6 and TRBJ2-7; 8 nucleotides align to TRBD1. V shed 4 bases, J shed 2 bases, and the junction held 17 bases outside the gene matches. The germline gives CDR1 SGHDT, CDR2 YYEEEE. CDR3 length equals 18 residues. CDR3 bases: TGTGCCAGCAGCCCTCCACCGGGGACAGGCTTACATCCCTACGAGCAGTACTTC. It specifies CASSPPPGTGLHPYEQYF.

V is TRBV5-5 and J is TRBJ2-1, with TRBD1 matching 10 bases. From germline, CDR1 is SGHKS and CDR2 YYEKEE (reference sequence). The CDR3 has 16 amino acids. The V and J ends lost 0 bases and 4 bases, in that order; junction bases with no gene match: 4. CDR3 amino acids: CASSLVWTGGYNEQFF. The CDR3 region has the DNA TGTGCCAGCAGCTTGGTTTGGACAGGGGGATACAATGAGCAGTTCTTC.

J is TRBJ1-2 and V is TRBV2; D possibly corresponds to TRBD1 (6 bases). The germline V gene encodes CDR1 SNHLY and CDR2 FYNNEI. CDR3 length equals 13 residues. V shed 6 bases and J shed 6 bases, with 14 bases lying between them. The CDR3 loop reads CASRSQGLHGYTF. The CDR3 nucleotides read TGTGCCAGCAGGTCTCAGGGGCTCCATGGCTACACCTTC.

V is TRBV9 and J is TRBJ1-2, with D possibly matching TRBD1 (6 bases). Germline CDR1 and CDR2: SGDLS and YYNGEE. The CDR3 totals 11 residues. The germline V and J ends were trimmed by 4 bases and 13 bases, with 14 bases remaining between them. CDR3 loop: CASSPRTDFTF. In DNA form, the CDR3 reads TGTGCCAGCAGCCCCCGGACAGATTTCACCTTC.

The V gene is TRBV6-1, the J gene TRBJ1-1; no firm D call. The V gene lost 4 bases and the J gene lost 4 bases, with 13 bases spanning the gap. The germline V gene has CDR1 MNHNS and CDR2 SASEGT. The CDR3 consists of 14 residues. The CDR3 loop reads CASSVEGWVTEAFF. The CDR3 coding sequence is TGTGCCAGCAGTGTAGAGGGTTGGGTCACTGAAGCTTTCTTT.

This chain links TRBV20-1 with TRBJ1-1; D is undetermined. Germline-derived CDR1 and CDR2 are DFQATT and SNEGSKA (reference sequence). The CDR3 has 11 amino acids. The V end lost 6 bases, the J end lost 1 base, and 6 bases lay between the germline ends. This CDR3 reads CSARRNTEAFF. The CDR3 DNA sequence: TGCAGTGCCAGGCGGAACACTGAAGCTTTCTTT.

This rearrangement joins TRBV6-1 to TRBJ2-1; tentatively, D is TRBD1 (5 bases). The CDR3 extends over 13 amino acids. V lost 4 bases to trimming and J lost 7 bases, with 11 bases between them. The germline CDR1 and CDR2 sequences are MNHNS and SASEGT. Written as DNA, the CDR3 is TGTGCCAGCAGTGCAGGGCCTTGGAATGAGCAGTTCTTC. Translated: CASSAGPWNEQFF.

CDR3 DNA sequence: TGCGCCAGCAGCTCCGGACTAGCGGGGGGGCTAGTCGTCTCAGATACGCAGTATTTT. Protein: CASSSGLAGGLVVSDTQYF. J is TRBJ2-3 and V is TRBV5-1, with 15 bases matching TRBD2. V lost 3 bases, J lost 4 bases, and 12 bases stayed unmatched. Germline values: CDR1 SGHRS, CDR2 YFSETQ. The CDR3 runs to 19 residues.